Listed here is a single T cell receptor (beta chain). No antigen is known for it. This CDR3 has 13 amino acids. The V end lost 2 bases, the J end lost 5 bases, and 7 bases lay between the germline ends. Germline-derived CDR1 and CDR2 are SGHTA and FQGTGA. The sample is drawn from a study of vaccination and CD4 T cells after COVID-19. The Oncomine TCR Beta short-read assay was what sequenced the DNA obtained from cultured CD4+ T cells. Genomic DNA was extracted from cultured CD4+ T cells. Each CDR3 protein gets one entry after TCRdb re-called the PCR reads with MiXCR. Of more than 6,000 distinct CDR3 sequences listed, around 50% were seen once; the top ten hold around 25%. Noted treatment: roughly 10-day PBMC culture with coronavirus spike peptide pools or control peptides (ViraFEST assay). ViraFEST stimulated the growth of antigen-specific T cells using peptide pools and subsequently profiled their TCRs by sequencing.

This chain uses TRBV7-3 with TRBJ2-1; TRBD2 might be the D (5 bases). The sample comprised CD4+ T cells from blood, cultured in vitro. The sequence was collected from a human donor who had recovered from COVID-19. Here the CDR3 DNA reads TGTGCCAGCAGCTTAGCCGGGAACAATGAGCAGTTCTTC. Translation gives CASSLAGNNEQFF. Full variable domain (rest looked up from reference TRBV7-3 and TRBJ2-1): GAGVSQTPSNKVTEKGKYVELRCDPISGHTALYWYRQSLGQGPEFLIYFQGTGAADDSGLPNDRFFAVRPEGSVSTLKIQRTERGDSAVYLCASSLAGNNEQFFGPGTRLTVL.